This paragraph covers one T cell receptor (beta chain) sequence. In its sample, this clonotype was seen many times. Which antigen it targets is not known. No base qualities exist here, and no much larger clone lies one base off it. TCR beta CDR3 regions were amplified from RNA transcripts. The TCR CDR3 was subjected to a first round of RT-PCR using the HTBI primer set and the Qiagen OneStep RT-PCR kit. Libraries were constructed in a second round of multiplex PCR, after which size selection and purification were performed. Sequencing of the libraries was done on an Illumina HiSeq2000 using paired-end 100 bp reads. The paper's processing steps were these. SOAPnuke was used to process the raw data, with reads discarded if the reads contained adapters or uncalled bases, had a mean Phred below 15, or lacked an exact constant-primer or identifier match. High-quality paired reads were merged using COPE v1.2.5, and each unique nucleotide sequence was defined as a clonotype. Clonotypes were aligned to IMGT TRBV, TRBD and TRBJ reference segments using MiTCR v1.1. Only V-J combinations with frequency above 0.0001, covering about 99% of repertoires, were analysed. The TCS score was defined as F50 (clonal expansion) divided by E x V (chaos), with BLOSUM62-based TCRdist calculated between CDR3 peptides within each V-J. Welch's t-statistics and random forest reduced around 550 V-J features to 13, which were used in a naive Bayes classifier (R e1071). TCRdb trimmed the raw reads at Q25, called clones with MiXCR and kept productive beta chains. Every CDR3 protein is listed once, alongside the most common genes and DNA of its rows. The V and J calls follow TCRdb's processing rather than the paper's. For this sample there are some 250,000 distinct CDR3 sequences; approximately 15% appear just once. About 14% of the sample is in the top ten clones.

Hyperthyroidism patients were newly diagnosed, had a disease duration of under 2 months, and were aged 18 to 65 years. Any patient with an uncontrolled infection, another autoimmune disease, pregnancy or lactation was excluded. Clinical symptoms, serum thyroxine and TRAb, thyroid ultrasound, and orbital computed tomography formed the basis for the diagnoses. Blood from progressor patients was drawn when they were first diagnosed with hyperthyroidism, before any ophthalmopathy symptoms appeared. Ficoll-Paque density gradient centrifugation was used to isolate PBMCs from approximately 10 ml of fresh peripheral blood. Patients classed as progressors first received a Graves' hyperthyroidism diagnosis and then went on to develop ophthalmopathy during follow-up. Total RNA was extracted using Trizol reagent, and RNA quality was assessed on an Agilent 2100 Bioanalyzer. These data belong to a study of T cells in Graves' hyperthyroidism and ophthalmopathy (dated by TCRdb to 2018 to 2020). A note on the overall study: Peripheral blood was collected at initial diagnosis, before any treatment. Prospective prediction of ophthalmopathy was tested in an independent validation cohort consisting of 18 to 20 hyperthyroidism patients and more than 15 patients who later progressed to ophthalmopathy. Once sampling was done, hyperthyroidism patients were given methimazole at a starting dose of 30 mg daily, whereas ophthalmopathy patients were given high-dose intravenous methylprednisolone. To identify TCR V-J signatures that set the groups apart, the researchers used a discovery cohort of 95 to 100 patients, made up of around 42 with Graves' ophthalmopathy and 55 to 65 with stable Graves' hyperthyroidism. The study also compared thyroid tissue and blood T-cell repertoires from several Graves' hyperthyroidism patients. The 100 or so discovery patients were randomly split 7:3 into training and test sets. According to the paper, TCR Vbeta CDR3 sequencing was carried out on more than 120 peripheral blood samples, which came from some 41 ophthalmopathy, around 74 hyperthyroidism and some 17 progressor patients.

Broader findings and caveats from the paper: No statistical method was used to fix the sample size in advance, and group allocation was not hidden from the investigators. In validation, the model predicted progression to ophthalmopathy with over 65% sensitivity and roughly 75% specificity, a median of approximately 6.7 months before onset. Ophthalmopathy was separated from stable hyperthyroidism by a 13 V-J signature model, with approximately 89% sensitivity and just over 81% specificity obtained in cross-validation and 80%/75% obtained in testing. Most expanded thyroid clonotypes (frequency above 0.001) were also detected in blood, a finding suggesting that blood repertoires may reflect thyroid immune responses.

Via the germline V gene, CDR1 is MDHEN and CDR2 SYDVKM. The CDR3 goes from the cysteine to the phenylalanine over 17 residues. Just CDR3 DNA is preserved here, 51 bases in frame from base 1. The trim is 2 bases for V and 6 bases for J, with a gap of 20 bases between the germline ends. Sequencing was done on a sample of blood. The chain is made from TRBV28 and TRBJ1-5, with the D gene too uncertain to name. The receptor was isolated from a middle-aged woman with Graves' hyperthyroidism that later progressed to Graves' ophthalmopathy. The CDR3 amino acid sequence is: CASSLSFPERYSQPQHF. The DNA sequence is TGTGCCAGCAGTTTAAGTTTCCCGGAAAGGTATAGTCAGCCCCAGCATTTT.